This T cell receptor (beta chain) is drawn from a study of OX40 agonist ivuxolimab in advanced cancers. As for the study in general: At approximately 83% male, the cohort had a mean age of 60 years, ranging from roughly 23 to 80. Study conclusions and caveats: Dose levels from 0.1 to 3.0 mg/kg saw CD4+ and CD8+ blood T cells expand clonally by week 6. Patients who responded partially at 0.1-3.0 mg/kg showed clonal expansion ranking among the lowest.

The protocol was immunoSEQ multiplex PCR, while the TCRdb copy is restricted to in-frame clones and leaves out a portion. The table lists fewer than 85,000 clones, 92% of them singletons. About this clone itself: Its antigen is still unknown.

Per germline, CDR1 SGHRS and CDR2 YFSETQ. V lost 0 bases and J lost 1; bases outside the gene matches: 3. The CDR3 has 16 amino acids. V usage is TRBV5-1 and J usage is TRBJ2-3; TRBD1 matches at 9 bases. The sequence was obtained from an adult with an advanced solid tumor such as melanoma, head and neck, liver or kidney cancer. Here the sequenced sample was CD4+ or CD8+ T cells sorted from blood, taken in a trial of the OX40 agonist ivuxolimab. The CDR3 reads CASSLARTGGTDTQYF. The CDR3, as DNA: TGCGCCAGCAGCTTGGCCCGGACAGGGGGCACAGATACGCAGTATTTT. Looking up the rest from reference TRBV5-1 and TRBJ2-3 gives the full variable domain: KAGVTQTPRYLIKTRGQQVTLSCSPISGHRSVSWYQQTPGQGLQFLFEYFSETQRNKGNFPGRFSGRQFSNSRSEMNVSTLELGDSALYLCASSLARTGGTDTQYFGPGTRLTVL.